The T cell receptor beta chain described here comes from a study of blood T cells in healthy people across ages. The ends were cut back, 7 bases at V and 10 bases at J, with 20 bases in the middle. CDR3 length: 15 amino acids. With a J-beta primer mix and a sample-barcoded 5' primer, a second PCR ran about 6 to 11 cycles. TCRdb used MiXCR to reprocess the 5' RACE reads, holding one entry per CDR3 protein. The sample lists more than 1,000,000 distinct CDR3 sequences; roughly 24% were seen once. Notes on this clonotype: What it binds is unknown.

Study outcomes and limitations: The long-lived group displayed more naive CD4+ cells, plus higher diversity, than the aged donors did.

The sample was also linked to a second study, of T cells of mothers and their children.

Sequences were obtained from blood. J is TRBJ1-6 and V is TRBV12-3 or TRBV12-4; TRBD1 is a possible D gene (5 bases). The receptor's source is a girl aged 2 to 9 in good health. The CDR3 bases are TGTGCCAGCAATCTTGGGGGAGAGCTACGCTCACCCCTCCACTTT. Its protein product is CASNLGGELRSPLHF.